This TCR beta chain stems from a study of siplizumab effects on memory and regulatory T cells. Whole-study findings and limits: Confirmation that proliferating Tregs from siplizumab cultures had suppressive function was not obtained.

Turning to this clone: Its antigen is still unknown.

Trimming shortened V by 2 bases and J by 10 bases, and 12 bases separated the two germline ends. The CDR3 sequence is 14 residues long. Germline values: CDR1 SEHNR, CDR2 FQNEAQ (reference sequence). Some clones are missing from TCRdb's copy, which holds only in-frame ones; the method was immunoSEQ multiplex PCR. The repertoire has 70,000 to 95,000 clones, approximately 97% of them found once; the top ten carry around 0.029%. The chain carries TRBV7-9 and TRBJ1-6; weak D call: TRBD1 (5 bases). The TCR was taken from a human donor in good health. Source material: naive CD4+ T cells sorted from blood. The CDR3 spells CASSLLSRDSPLHF. The CDR3 bases are TGTGCCAGCAGCTTACTTTCCCGGGACTCACCCCTCCACTTT.